The 13 T cell receptor beta chains given below trace back to one sample, sequenced in a study of OX40 agonist ivuxolimab in advanced cancers. Clones were sequenced by immunoSEQ multiplex PCR, and TCRdb holds only the in-frame ones, with some missing. The repertoire has tens of thousands of clones, more than 85% of them found once; the top ten carry 2.6%. The sequencing here drew on CD4+ or CD8+ T cells sorted from blood, taken in a trial of the OX40 agonist ivuxolimab. These receptors came from an adult with an advanced solid tumor such as melanoma, head and neck, liver or kidney cancer.

V and J are TRBV28 and TRBJ2-7, with D possibly being TRBD1 (6 bases). Germline CDR1 is MDHEN and CDR2 is SYDVKM. Trimming removed 9 bases at V and 0 bases at J, with 12 bases between. The CDR3 length is 13 residues. CDR3 amino acids: CASSTGTSYEQYF. CDR3 DNA: TGTGCCAGTTCGACAGGCACCTCCTACGAGCAGTACTTC.

This chain uses TRBV11-3 with TRBJ2-5, with D unresolved. The CDR3 consists of 12 residues. The germline V and J ends were trimmed by 2 bases and 5 bases, with 6 bases remaining between them. Germline assignment: CDR1 SGHNT and CDR2 YENEEA. CDR3 protein: CASSLWPETQYF. The CDR3 region has the DNA TGTGCCAGCAGCTTATGGCCCGAGACCCAGTACTTC.

V is TRBV28 and J is TRBJ1-5; no reliable D call. CDR1 is MDHEN and CDR2 is SYDVKM in the germline V gene. Trimming shortened V by 5 bases and J by 0 bases, and 11 bases separated the two germline ends. CDR3 length: 15 amino acids. CDR3 coding DNA: TGTGCCAGCAGTCCCCCTTTGTATAGCAATCAGCCCCAGCATTTT. Encoded protein: CASSPPLYSNQPQHF. Based on the CDR3 plus reference TRBV28 and TRBJ1-5, the full variable domain is DVKVTQSSRYLVKRTGEKVFLECVQDMDHENMFWYRQDPGLGLRLIYFSYDVKMKEKGDIPEGYSVSREKKERFSLILESASTNQTSMYLCASSPPLYSNQPQHFGDGTRLSIL.

This chain links TRBV15 with TRBJ1-1; TRBD1 matches at 7 bases. The V gene end was trimmed by 5 bases and the J gene end by 0 bases; junction bases not matched to a gene: 6. CDR1 and CDR2 from the germline V gene are LNHNV and YYDKDF (reference sequence). There are 15 residues in the CDR3. CDR3 DNA sequence: TGTGCCACCAGCCCCAAGACAGGGATGAACACTGAAGCTTTCTTT. This encodes CATSPKTGMNTEAFF.

The V call is TRBV7-5, the J call TRBJ1-2; whether TRBD1, the table's D call, matches the DNA was not checked. TRBV7-5 represents a pseudogene. This CDR3 is built from 16 residues. The CDR3 loop reads CARSLAGTGPQDGYTF. Here the CDR3 DNA reads TGTGCCAGAAGCTTAGCCGGGACAGGCCCCCAAGATGGCTACACCTTC.

The rearrangement links TRBV7-9 to TRBJ2-3; 7 bases agree with TRBD2. V trimming: 5 bases; J trimming: 4 bases; junction bases outside the gene matches: 12. The CDR3 consists of 16 residues. The V gene's germline CDR1 is SEHNR and CDR2 FQNEAQ (reference sequence). CDR3 amino acids: CASSPLVGGRADTQYF. The CDR3, as DNA: TGTGCCAGCAGCCCCCTGGTTGGGGGGAGGGCAGATACGCAGTATTTT. Full variable domain (rest looked up from reference TRBV7-9 and TRBJ2-3): DTGVSQNPRHKITKRGQNVTFRCDPISEHNRLYWYRQTLGQGPEFLTYFQNEAQLEKSRLLSDRFSAERPKGSFSTLEIQRTEQGDSAMYLCASSPLVGGRADTQYFGPGTRLTVL.

V usage is TRBV2 and J usage is TRBJ2-7; D gene unclear. Trimming pared 3 bases from V and 6 bases from J, leaving 9 bases between. Germline lookup yields CDR1 SNHLY and CDR2 FYNNEI. CDR3 size: 12 residues. CDR3 in amino acids: CASSDPPTEQYF. The CDR3 DNA follows: TGTGCCAGCAGTGATCCCCCCACCGAGCAGTACTTC.

The chain links TRBV6-6 to TRBJ1-2; 10 bases are shared with TRBD1. The germline V gene has CDR1 MNHNY and CDR2 SVGAGI (reference sequence). The CDR3 totals 15 residues. V shed 6 bases, J shed 2 bases, and the junction held 6 bases outside the gene matches. CDR3 DNA sequence: TGTGCCAGCAGAGCTCGGGACAGGGGAAACTATGGCTACACCTTC. Protein product: CASRARDRGNYGYTF.

The sample holds one count of this clone. The chain is built from TRBV5-1 and TRBJ2-3; 7 nucleotides agree with TRBD1. CDR1 SGHRS and CDR2 YFSETQ come from the germline V gene. Trimming removed 0 bases from V and 4 bases from J; junction bases left unmatched: 8. The CDR3 is 16 amino acids. The CDR3, as DNA: TGCGCCAGCAGCTTGGATTTCAGGGGGTCTGCAGATACGCAGTATTTT. Translated: CASSLDFRGSADTQYF.

The CDR3 is CASSLAAGMNEQFF. In DNA form, the CDR3 reads TGCGCCAGCAGCTTGGCCGCCGGCATGAATGAGCAGTTCTTC. The chain joins TRBV5-1 to TRBJ2-1; D not resolved. Germline CDR1 SGHRS, CDR2 YFSETQ. The ends were cut back, 0 bases at V and 7 bases at J, with 11 bases in the middle. The CDR3 has 14 amino acids.

V is TRBV10-3 and J is TRBJ2-7, with D tentatively TRBD2 (6 bases). The CDR3 has 13 amino acids. Trimming removed 3 bases at V and 1 base at J, with 7 bases between. The germline V gene has CDR1 ENHRY and CDR2 SYGVKD. CDR3 loop: CAISDGRSYEQYF. The CDR3 bases are TGTGCCATCAGTGACGGGAGATCCTACGAGCAGTACTTC.

This clone has only one observation. The V and J genes are TRBV5-8 and TRBJ1-2; 7 bases agree with TRBD1. CDR3 length equals 15 residues. Germline V gene data show CDR1 as SGHTS and CDR2 as YDEGEE. V was clipped by 4 bases and J by 4 bases; unmatched bases: 10. CDR3 amino acids: CASSGGKTGSYGYTF. Written as DNA, the CDR3 is TGTGCCAGCAGCGGGGGAAAGACAGGGTCCTATGGCTACACCTTC.

The rearrangement joins TRBV30 to TRBJ1-4; 7 bases line up with TRBD1. CDR3 length equals 13 residues. CDR1 and CDR2 (germline): GTSNPN, SVGIG (reference sequence). Unmatched junction bases numbered 10, after V lost 8 bases and J lost 7 bases. DNA for the CDR3: TGTGCCCGGGTTGACAGGGAGGTTGAAAAACTGTTTTTT. It codes for CARVDREVEKLFF.